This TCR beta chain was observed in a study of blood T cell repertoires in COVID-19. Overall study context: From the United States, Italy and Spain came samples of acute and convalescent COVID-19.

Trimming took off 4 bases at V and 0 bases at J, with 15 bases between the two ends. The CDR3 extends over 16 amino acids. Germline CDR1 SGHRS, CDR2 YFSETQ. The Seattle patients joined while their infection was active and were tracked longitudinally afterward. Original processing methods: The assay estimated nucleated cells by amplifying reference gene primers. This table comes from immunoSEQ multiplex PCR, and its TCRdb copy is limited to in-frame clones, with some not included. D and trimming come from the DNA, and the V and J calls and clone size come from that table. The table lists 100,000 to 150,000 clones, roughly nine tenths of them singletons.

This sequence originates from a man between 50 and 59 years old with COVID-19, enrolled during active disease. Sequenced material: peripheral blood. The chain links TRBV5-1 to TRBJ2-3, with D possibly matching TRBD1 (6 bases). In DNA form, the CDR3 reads TGCGCCAGCAGCCTGTCAGGGGACCCTAGCACAGATACGCAGTATTTT. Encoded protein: CASSLSGDPSTDTQYF. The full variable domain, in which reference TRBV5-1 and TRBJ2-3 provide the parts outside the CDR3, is KAGVTQTPRYLIKTRGQQVTLSCSPISGHRSVSWYQQTPGQGLQFLFEYFSETQRNKGNFPGRFSGRQFSNSRSEMNVSTLELGDSALYLCASSLSGDPSTDTQYFGPGTRLTVL.